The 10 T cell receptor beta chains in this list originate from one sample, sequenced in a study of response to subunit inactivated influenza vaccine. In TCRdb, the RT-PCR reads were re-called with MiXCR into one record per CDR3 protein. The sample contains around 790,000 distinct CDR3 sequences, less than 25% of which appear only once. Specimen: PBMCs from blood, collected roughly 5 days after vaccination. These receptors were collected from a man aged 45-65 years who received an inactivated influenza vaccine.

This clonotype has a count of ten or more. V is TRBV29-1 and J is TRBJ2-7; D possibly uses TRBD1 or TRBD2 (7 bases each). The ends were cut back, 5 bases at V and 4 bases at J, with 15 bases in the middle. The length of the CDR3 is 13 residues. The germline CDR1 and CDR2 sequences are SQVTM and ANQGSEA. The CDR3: CSVRQGGGYEQYF. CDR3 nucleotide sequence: TGCAGCGTTCGTCAGGGGGGAGGGTACGAGCAGTACTTC.

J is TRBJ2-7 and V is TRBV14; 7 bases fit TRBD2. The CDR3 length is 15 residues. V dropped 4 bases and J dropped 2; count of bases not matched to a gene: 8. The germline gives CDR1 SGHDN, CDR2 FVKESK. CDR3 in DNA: TGTGCCAGCAGCCTAGTCGCTAGCGGCCCCTACGAGCAGTACTTC. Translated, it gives CASSLVASGPYEQYF.

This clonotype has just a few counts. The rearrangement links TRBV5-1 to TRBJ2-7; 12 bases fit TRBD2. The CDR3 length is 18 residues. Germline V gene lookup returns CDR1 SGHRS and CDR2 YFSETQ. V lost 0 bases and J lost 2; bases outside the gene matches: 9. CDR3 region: CASSLVPRLAGVTYEQYF. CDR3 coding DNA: TGCGCCAGCAGCTTGGTTCCACGACTAGCGGGGGTTACCTACGAGCAGTACTTC.

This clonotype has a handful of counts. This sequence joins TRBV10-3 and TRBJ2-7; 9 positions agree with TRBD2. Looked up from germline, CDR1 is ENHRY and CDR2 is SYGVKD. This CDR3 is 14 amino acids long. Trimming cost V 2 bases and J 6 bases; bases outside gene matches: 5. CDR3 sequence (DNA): TGTGCCATCAGTGAGGGCGGGAGGGCCTCCGAGCAGTACTTC. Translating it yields CAISEGGRASEQYF.

The DNA for the CDR3 is TGTGCCACCGGACCCGACCGGGAAGCCAAAAACATTCAGTACTTC. Translated, it gives CATGPDREAKNIQYF. This rearrangement joins TRBV6-1 to TRBJ2-4, with D possibly being TRBD2 (5 bases). In germline, CDR1 is MNHNS, CDR2 SASEGT. The CDR3 consists of 15 residues. V lost 10 bases to trimming and J lost 0 bases, with 16 bases between them.

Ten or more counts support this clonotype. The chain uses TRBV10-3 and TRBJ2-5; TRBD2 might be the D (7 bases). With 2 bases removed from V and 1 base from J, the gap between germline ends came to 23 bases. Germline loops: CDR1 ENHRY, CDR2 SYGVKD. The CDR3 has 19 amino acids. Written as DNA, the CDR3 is TGTGCCATCAGTGAGGAATTTTTAACAGGGTCGGGGGGCCAAGAGACCCAGTACTTC. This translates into CAISEEFLTGSGGQETQYF.

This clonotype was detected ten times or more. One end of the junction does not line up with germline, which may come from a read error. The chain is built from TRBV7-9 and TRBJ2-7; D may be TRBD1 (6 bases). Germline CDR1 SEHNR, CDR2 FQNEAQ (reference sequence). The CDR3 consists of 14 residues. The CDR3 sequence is CASSPDRSSYEQYF. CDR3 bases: TGCGCCAGCAGCCCTGACAGGAGCTCCTACGAGCAGTACTTC.

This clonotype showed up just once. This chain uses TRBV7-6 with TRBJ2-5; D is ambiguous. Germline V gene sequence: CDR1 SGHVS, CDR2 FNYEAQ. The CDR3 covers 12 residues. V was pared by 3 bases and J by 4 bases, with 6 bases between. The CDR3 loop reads CASSFKGETQYF. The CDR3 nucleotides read TGTGCCAGCAGCTTCAAGGGAGAGACCCAGTACTTC. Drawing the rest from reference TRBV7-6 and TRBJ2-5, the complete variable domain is GAGVSQSPRYKVTKRGQDVALRCDPISGHVSLYWYRQALGQGPEFLTYFNYEAQQDKSGLPNDRFSAERPEGSISTLTIQRTEQRDSAMYRCASSFKGETQYFGPGTRLLVL.

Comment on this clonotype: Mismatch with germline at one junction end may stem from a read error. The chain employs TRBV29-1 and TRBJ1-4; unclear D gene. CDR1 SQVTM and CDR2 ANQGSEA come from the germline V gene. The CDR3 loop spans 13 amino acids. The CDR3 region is CSVVSIGDDKLFF. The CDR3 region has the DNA TGCAGCGTTGTTTCCATTGGTGATGACAAACTGTTTTTT.

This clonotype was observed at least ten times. The CDR3 bases are TGCAGTGCTCATCGACTAGCGGGAGGGTACGAGCAGTACTTC. This gives the protein CSAHRLAGGYEQYF. The chain combines TRBV20-1 with TRBJ2-7; 14 nucleotides match TRBD2. CDR3 length: 14 amino acids. From germline, CDR1 is DFQATT and CDR2 SNEGSKA (reference sequence). With V trimmed by 5 bases and J by 4 bases, 4 bases remained unmatched.